This TCR beta chain was sequenced for a study of identical twins. Points from the study as a whole: Carriage of fewer insertions was seen in abundant cord blood beta clonotypes, whereas memory repertoires showed none. Models predicted less out-of-frame TCR alpha sharing in monozygotic twins than was found. Within beta out-of-frame sequences, the excess sharing observed between twins was weaker.

V gave up 7 bases and J gave up 6 bases; unmatched junction bases: 3. Looked up from germline, CDR1 is MNHEY and CDR2 is SMNVEV (reference sequence). The CDR3 totals 13 residues. Via MiXCR, TCRdb re-called the 5' RACE reads, giving one row per CDR3 protein. The sample consists of 640,000 or so distinct CDR3 sequences, 5.5% to 6.5% of them appearing once. In regard to this clonotype: Its target is unknown.

The TCR originated in a man younger than 35 in good health. Material for sequencing was naive T cells sorted from blood. V and J are TRBV27 and TRBJ1-5; 10 bases fit TRBD1. CDR3 in DNA: TGTGCCAGCAAGACAGGGGGCTCTCAGCCCCAGCATTTT. Its translation: CASKTGGSQPQHF.